The source of this T cell receptor beta chain is a study of blood T cell repertoires in COVID-19. Trimming cost V 3 bases and J 4 bases, with 14 bases left between them. CDR3 length: 15 residues. The germline V gene encodes CDR1 MRHNA and CDR2 SNTAGT. Assay used: immunoSEQ multiplex PCR; TCRdb lists only in-frame clones, some missing. The sample has 130,000 to 150,000 clones, 70% to 90% seen once. Sequenced material: peripheral blood. This sequence was found in a human donor with acute or convalescent COVID-19. The donor label of this sample is uncertain. The chain joins TRBV6-4 to TRBJ2-3, with a weak D call TRBD1 (7 bases). CDR3 sequence: CASSEQGGPPDTQYF. CDR3 DNA sequence: TGTGCCAGCAGTGAGCAGGGGGGCCCCCCAGATACGCAGTATTTT.